Listed below are T cell receptor beta chains from one sample, sequenced in a study of cytomegalovirus exposure and HLA in healthy donors. Sequenced by immunoSEQ multiplex PCR; TCRdb stores in-frame clones only, minus some. The data show some 130,000 clones, with 79% seen just once and approximately 2% held by the top ten. The sequencing input was PBMCs. These receptors all stem from a man aged 18-30 years in good health and CMV-seronegative. Each CDR3 is given with its conserved first and last residue. A D gene is named only where the DNA matches it firmly.

D	V	J	CDR3	DNA
NA	TRBV28	TRBJ2-7	CASSRSSVPSYEQYF	TGTGCCAGCAGTCGATCTAGCGTACCCTCCTACGAGCAGTACTTC
NA	TRBV23-1	TRBJ2-1	CASSQSSRGSGGNNEQFF	TGCGCCAGCAGTCAATCGTCCAGGGGAAGCGGTGGCAACAATGAGCAGTTCTTC
NA	TRBV7-9	TRBJ2-1	CASKGGWEGVNYNEQFF	TGTGCCAGCAAGGGGGGGTGGGAGGGGGTAAATTACAATGAGCAGTTCTTC
TRBD1	TRBV4-1	TRBJ2-7	CASSRPGQGSYEQYF	TGCGCCAGCAGCCGGCCGGGACAGGGCTCCTACGAGCAGTACTTC
TRBD1	TRBV28	TRBJ1-1	CASSPIGTGGLTEAFF	TGTGCCAGCAGTCCGATCGGAACAGGGGGGCTCACTGAAGCTTTCTTT
TRBD1	TRBV5-5	TRBJ2-1	CASIRGREQFF	TGTGCCAGCATCAGGGGGCGGGAGCAGTTCTTC
NA	TRBV7-2	TRBJ2-1	CASSLEPSSYNEQFF	TGTGCCAGCAGCTTAGAGCCTAGCAGCTACAATGAGCAGTTCTTC
NA	TRBV29-1	TRBJ2-3	CSVGGGRGTDTQYF	TGCAGCGTGGGGGGGGGCAGGGGTACAGATACGCAGTATTTT
NA	TRBV11-2	TRBJ1-1	CASSPSGTEAFF	TGTGCCAGCAGCCCCTCAGGCACTGAAGCTTTCTTT
NA	TRBV6-5	TRBJ2-3	CASKLLPSGTDTQYF	TGTGCCAGCAAACTATTACCTAGCGGCACAGATACGCAGTATTTT